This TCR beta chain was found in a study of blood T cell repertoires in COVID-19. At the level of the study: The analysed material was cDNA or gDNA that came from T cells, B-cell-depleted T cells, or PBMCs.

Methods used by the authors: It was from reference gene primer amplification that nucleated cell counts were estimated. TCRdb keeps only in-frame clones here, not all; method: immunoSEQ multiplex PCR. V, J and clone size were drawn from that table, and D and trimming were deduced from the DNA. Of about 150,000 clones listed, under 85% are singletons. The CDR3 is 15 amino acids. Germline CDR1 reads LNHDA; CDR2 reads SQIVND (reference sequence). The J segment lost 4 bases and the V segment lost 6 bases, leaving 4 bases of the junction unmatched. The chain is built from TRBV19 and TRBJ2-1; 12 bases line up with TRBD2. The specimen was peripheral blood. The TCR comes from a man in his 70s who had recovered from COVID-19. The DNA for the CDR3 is TGTGCCAGTAGCCAGGGGACTAGCGGGTACAATGAGCAGTTCTTC. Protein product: CASSQGTSGYNEQFF.